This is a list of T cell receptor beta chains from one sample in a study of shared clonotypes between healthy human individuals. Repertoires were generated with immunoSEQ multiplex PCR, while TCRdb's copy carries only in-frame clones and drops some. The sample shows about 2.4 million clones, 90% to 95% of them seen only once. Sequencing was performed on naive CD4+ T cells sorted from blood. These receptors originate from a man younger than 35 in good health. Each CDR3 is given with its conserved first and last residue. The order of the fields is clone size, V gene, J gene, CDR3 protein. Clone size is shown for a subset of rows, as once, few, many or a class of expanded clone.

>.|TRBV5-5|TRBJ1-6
CASSRDRDSPLHF
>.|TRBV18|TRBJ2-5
CASSPSRSETQYF
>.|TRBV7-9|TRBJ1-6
CASSLAAWPYNSPLHF
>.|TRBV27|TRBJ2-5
CASSFSSGTGRRETQYF
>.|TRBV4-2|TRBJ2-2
CASSQGGELFF
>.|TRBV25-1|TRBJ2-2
CASSEYSGHGELFF
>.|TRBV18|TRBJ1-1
CASSRETGTEAFF
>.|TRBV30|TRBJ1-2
CAWSVQTGYTF
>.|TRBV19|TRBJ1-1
CASSILGDLNTEAFF
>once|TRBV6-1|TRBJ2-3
CASSEVGGIDTQYF
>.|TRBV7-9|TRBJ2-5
CASSRYTQETQYF
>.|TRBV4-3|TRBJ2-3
CASSQATGGTGTDTQYF
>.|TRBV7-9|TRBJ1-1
CASSLDRGQGAFF
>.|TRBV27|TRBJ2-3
CASSLLLGVTDTQYF
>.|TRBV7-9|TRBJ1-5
CASSLVGHNQPQHF
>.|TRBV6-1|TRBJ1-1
CASSESVSILF
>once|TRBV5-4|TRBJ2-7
CASSQGGHRGTYEQYF
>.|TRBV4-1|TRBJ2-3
CASSLARGVTDTQYF
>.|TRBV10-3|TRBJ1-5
CAISDGPGNQPQHF
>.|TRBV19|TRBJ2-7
CASRTILGAGWGPISYEQYF
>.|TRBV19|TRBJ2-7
CASSIERGEQYF
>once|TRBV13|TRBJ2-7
CASSQTTGLGQYF
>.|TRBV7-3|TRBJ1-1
CASSPWTGSTEAFF
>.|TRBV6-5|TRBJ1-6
CASSYSGQDSPLHF
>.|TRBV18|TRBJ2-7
CASSLLAGVYEQYF
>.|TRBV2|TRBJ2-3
CASSDENGAGDTQYF
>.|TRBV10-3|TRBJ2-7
CAISALAGAHREQYF
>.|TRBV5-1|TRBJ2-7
CASRRTGHYEQYF
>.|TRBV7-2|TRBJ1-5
CASSLVNQPQHF
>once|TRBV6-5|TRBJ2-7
CASSYSLAGTGDEQYF
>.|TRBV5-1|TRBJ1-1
CASSLAPQGLNTEAFF
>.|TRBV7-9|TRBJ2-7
CASSSSKGDRGSYEQYF
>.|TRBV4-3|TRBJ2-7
CASSQVIASSYEQYF
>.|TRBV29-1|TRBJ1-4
CSVAPGDYNEKLFF
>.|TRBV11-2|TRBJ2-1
CASSLSLASEQFF